The 16 T cell receptor beta chains below were found in one sample sequenced in a study of blood T cell repertoires in COVID-19. Sequencing was performed with immunoSEQ multiplex PCR; in TCRdb, only in-frame clones are kept and a portion is missing. The sample yields around 190,000 clones, approximately 91% seen once. Sequences were obtained from peripheral blood. The receptors stem from a man aged 25 to 45 with acute or convalescent COVID-19.

This clone occurred a few times. The chain links TRBV2 to TRBJ2-2, with 8 bases fitting TRBD2. Germline CDR1 reads SNHLY; CDR2 reads FYNNEI. The CDR3 contains 15 residues. With 7 bases clipped from V and 5 bases from J, the junction kept 9 bases outside the gene matches. Written as DNA, the CDR3 is TGTGCCAGCACACTGGAGCGGGGGTGGACCGGGGAGCTGTTTTTT. Its protein is CASTLERGWTGELFF. Together with reference TRBV2 and TRBJ2-2, the CDR3 gives the full variable domain: EPEVTQTPSHQVTQMGQEVILRCVPISNHLYFYWYRQILGQKVEFLVSFYNNEISEKSEIFDDQFSVERPDGSNFTLKIRSTKLEDSAMYFCASTLERGWTGELFFGEGSRLTVL.

This clone was seen only a few times. The V and J genes are TRBV29-1 and TRBJ1-1; D uncertain. CDR1 and CDR2 from the germline V gene are SQVTM and ANQGSEA. The CDR3 has 11 amino acids. V was trimmed by 8 bases and J by 6 bases, leaving 13 bases between them. The CDR3 nucleotides are TGCAGCTCTGTTAACAGAGCTGAAGCTTTCTTT. Encoded protein: CSSVNRAEAFF. Complete variable domain (other parts from reference TRBV29-1 and TRBJ1-1): SAVISQKPSRDICQRGTSLTIQCQVDSQVTMMFWYRQQPGQSLTLIATANQGSEATYESGFVIDKFPISRPNLTFSTLTVSNMSPEDSSIYLCSSVNRAEAFFGQGTRLTVV.

This chain's CDR3 is CASSLRTSGSSYEQYF. The CDR3 coding sequence is TGTGCCAGCAGCCTACGGACTAGCGGGAGCTCCTACGAGCAGTACTTC. V is TRBV5-6 and J is TRBJ2-7, with TRBD2 matching 13 bases. Losses at the gene ends were 4 bases for V and 0 bases for J; bases not matched to a gene: 4. Germline lookup yields CDR1 SGHDT and CDR2 YYEEEE. The CDR3 contains 16 residues. The entire variable domain, with the rest obtained from reference TRBV5-6 and TRBJ2-7, is as follows: DAGVTQSPTHLIKTRGQQVTLRCSPKSGHDTVSWYQQALGQGPQFIFQYYEEEERQRGNFPDRFSGHQFPNYSSELNVNALLLGDSALYLCASSLRTSGSSYEQYFGPGTRLTVT.

The rearrangement links TRBV5-1 to TRBJ2-5, with a possible D match to TRBD2 (5 bases). V lost 7 bases to trimming and J lost 5 bases, with 9 bases between them. The CDR3 runs to 11 residues. Germline V gene data show CDR1 as SGHRS and CDR2 as YFSETQ. In nucleotides, the CDR3 is TGCGCCAGCGTACGAGGGGAGACCCAGTACTTC. Its translation: CASVRGETQYF.

This rearrangement joins TRBV5-1 to TRBJ2-7; TRBD1 matches 7 bases. The CDR3 runs to 14 residues. The junction had 5 bases not matched to a gene; V was cut back by 2 bases and J by 3 bases. CDR1 and CDR2 from the germline V gene are SGHRS and YFSETQ. CDR3 bases: TGCGCCAGCAGCTTTCGGGACAGTGGCTACGAGCAGTACTTC. This translates into CASSFRDSGYEQYF. Filled out from reference TRBV5-1 and TRBJ2-7, the complete variable domain reads KAGVTQTPRYLIKTRGQQVTLSCSPISGHRSVSWYQQTPGQGLQFLFEYFSETQRNKGNFPGRFSGRQFSNSRSEMNVSTLELGDSALYLCASSFRDSGYEQYFGPGTRLTVT.

CDR3 nucleotide sequence: TGTGCCAGTAGCCCGGGACAGCGAAGCAATCAGCCCCAGCATTTT. It codes for CASSPGQRSNQPQHF. J is TRBJ1-5 and V is TRBV19, with 7 bases lining up with TRBD1. This CDR3 region has 15 residues. J lost 1 base, V lost 6 bases, and 6 bases had no gene match. CDR1 and CDR2 from the germline V gene are LNHDA and SQIVND (reference sequence).

The chain links TRBV30 to TRBJ2-3; 12 positions match TRBD2. The CDR3 consists of 17 residues. The V segment lost 5 bases and the J segment 3 bases; nucleotides outside the gene matches: 12. Germline lookup yields CDR1 GTSNPN and CDR2 SVGIG (reference sequence). CDR3 coding DNA: TGTGCCTGGCGAGGACTAGCGGGGACTACCGAAACAGATACGCAGTATTTT. It is translated as CAWRGLAGTTETDTQYF.

The genes are TRBV6-5 and TRBJ1-6; TRBD1 agrees at 7 bases. The CDR3 has 15 amino acids. The V and J ends lost 0 bases and 7 bases, in that order; junction bases with no gene match: 3. Germline CDR1 and CDR2: MNHEY and SVGAGI. Here the CDR3 reads CASSYSNRGNSPLHF. CDR3 bases: TGTGCCAGCAGTTACTCGAACAGGGGAAATTCACCCCTCCACTTT.

V is TRBV28 and J is TRBJ2-7; 8 nucleotides align to TRBD2. The CDR3 is made up of 15 amino acids. Germline V gene sequence: CDR1 MDHEN, CDR2 SYDVKM. V lost 5 bases and J lost 4; bases outside the gene matches: 10. In nucleotides, the CDR3 is TGTGCCAGCAGTGTAGCGGGACAAGCTTCTTACGAGCAGTACTTC. Protein product: CASSVAGQASYEQYF. Drawing the rest from reference TRBV28 and TRBJ2-7, the complete variable domain is DVKVTQSSRYLVKRTGEKVFLECVQDMDHENMFWYRQDPGLGLRLIYFSYDVKMKEKGDIPEGYSVSREKKERFSLILESASTNQTSMYLCASSVAGQASYEQYFGPGTRLTVT.

This chain connects TRBV5-4 to TRBJ1-4; D is perhaps TRBD1 (6 bases). From germline, CDR1 is SGHNT and CDR2 YYREEE (reference sequence). Trimming pared 2 bases from V and 11 bases from J, leaving 13 bases between. This CDR3 is built from 13 residues. In DNA form, the CDR3 reads TGTGCCAGCAGCTTTTCCCAGGGGAAGAAACTGTTTTTT. Protein sequence: CASSFSQGKKLFF.

This chain connects TRBV3-1 (or the pseudogene TRBV3-2) to TRBJ1-5, with a weak D call TRBD1 (6 bases). The V end lost 2 bases, the J end lost 7 bases, and 9 bases lay between the germline ends. Germline V lookup: CDR1 LGHDT, CDR2 YNNKEL (reference sequence). The CDR3 covers 13 residues. The CDR3 reads CASSQTGLQPQHF. CDR3 nucleotides: TGTGCCAGCAGCCAAACAGGGCTACAGCCCCAGCATTTT.

The rearrangement uses TRBV5-1 and TRBJ2-5; TRBD1 agrees at 7 bases. V gave up 4 bases and J gave up 1 base; unmatched junction bases: 4. CDR3 size: 14 residues. Germline values: CDR1 SGHRS, CDR2 YFSETQ. Written as DNA, the CDR3 is TGCGCCAGCAGCCCAGGGACAGCCCAAGAGACCCAGTACTTC. Translation: CASSPGTAQETQYF.

V and J are TRBV14 and TRBJ1-3; 11 bases are a match to TRBD1. The CDR3 covers 16 residues. The germline V gene has CDR1 SGHDN and CDR2 FVKESK. V shed 5 bases and J 4 bases; nucleotides not matched to a gene: 7. The CDR3 loop reads CASSTRTGGLGNTIYF. In DNA form, the CDR3 reads TGTGCCAGCAGCACCCGGACAGGGGGCTTGGGAAACACCATATATTTT.

J is TRBJ1-4 and V is TRBV23-1, with D possibly being TRBD1 (5 bases). TRBV23-1 is identified as an open reading frame with a role that is uncertain. Trimming stripped 2 bases from V and 8 bases from J, with 21 bases between. CDR3 length: 17 residues. CDR3: CASSQGFAGERKEKLFF. The CDR3 DNA is TGCGCCAGCAGTCAAGGTTTCGCGGGGGAGCGTAAGGAAAAACTGTTTTTT.

The chain combines TRBV11-3 with TRBJ1-1; D remains ambiguous. Germline V gene data show CDR1 as SGHNT and CDR2 as YENEEA. The CDR3 totals 13 residues. The germline V and J ends were trimmed by 1 base and 6 bases, with 9 bases remaining between them. CDR3 sequence: CASSLGFSAEAFF. The CDR3 DNA sequence: TGTGCCAGCAGCTTAGGGTTCTCGGCTGAAGCTTTCTTT. The whole variable domain, filled in from reference TRBV11-3 and TRBJ1-1, reads EAGVVQSPRYKIIEKKQPVAFWCNPISGHNTLYWYLQNLGQGPELLIRYENEEAVDDSQLPKDRFSAERLKGVDSTLKIQPAELGDSAVYLCASSLGFSAEAFFGQGTRLTVV.

The genes are TRBV6-5 and TRBJ1-3; D is uncertain. V was trimmed by 9 bases and J by 0 bases, leaving 9 bases between them. The germline CDR1 and CDR2 sequences are MNHEY and SVGAGI. The CDR3 covers 13 residues. The CDR3 nucleotides are TGTGCCAGTCGGGTACTCTCTGGAAACACCATATATTTT. Translation gives CASRVLSGNTIYF.